This T cell receptor (beta chain) was sequenced for a study of identical twins. TCRdb processed the 5' RACE reads anew with MiXCR; each CDR3 protein has one entry. Seen here are about 490,000 distinct CDR3 sequences, roughly 15% observed once, and the top ten hold 0.44%. CDR3 length: 15 residues. With 6 bases removed from V and 5 bases from J, the gap between germline ends came to 20 bases. Germline values: CDR1 SGHRS, CDR2 YFSETQ. This sample also appeared in a second study, on yellow fever vaccine responses in identical twins.

The sample was CD4+ T cells sorted from blood. The origin of this receptor is a woman aged 18-35 years in good health. The rearrangement uses TRBV5-1 and TRBJ1-1; tentative D call: TRBD1 (6 bases). CDR3 amino acids: CASTYTGTSVTEAFF. CDR3 coding DNA: TGCGCCAGCACCTATACAGGGACATCCGTGACTGAAGCTTTCTTT.